This is a list of T cell receptor beta chains from one sample in a study of cytomegalovirus exposure and HLA in healthy donors. Produced via immunoSEQ multiplex PCR; TCRdb's table is partial and in-frame only. The sample carries about 120,000 clones, 74% recorded once. Material: PBMCs. The receptors come from a human donor in good health. The CDR3 runs from the conserved cysteine through the conserved F or W. Each record gives: V gene, D gene, clone size, J gene, CDR3 DNA, CDR3 protein. A D gene is named only where the DNA matches it firmly. Expanded clones are given a class, and other clones once, few, many or no size at all.

V gene: TRBV7-2
D gene: .
clone size: .
J gene: TRBJ1-6
CDR3 DNA: TGTGCCAGCAGCGCCAGACGGGGAAACAATTCACCCCTCCACTTT
CDR3 protein: CASSARRGNNSPLHF

V gene: TRBV7-6
D gene: .
clone size: once
J gene: TRBJ1-1
CDR3 DNA: TGTGCCAGCAGCTTATTACAGGGCGCTGAAGCTTTCTTT
CDR3 protein: CASSLLQGAEAFF

V gene: TRBV7-6
D gene: TRBD1
clone size: once
J gene: TRBJ1-2
CDR3 DNA: TGTGCCAGCAGCTCCGTCCCCCCGGGACAGGCCGTTCTAGGCTACACCTTC
CDR3 protein: CASSSVPPGQAVLGYTF

V gene: TRBV27
D gene: .
clone size: .
J gene: TRBJ1-1
CDR3 DNA: TGTGCCAGCAGTTTATCGGCGCTCAGACAGATGAACACTGAAGCTTTCTTT
CDR3 protein: CASSLSALRQMNTEAFF

V gene: TRBV5-4
D gene: .
clone size: .
J gene: TRBJ2-3
CDR3 DNA: TGTGCCAGCAGCTTGGCGGGCAGGGGTTCAGATACGCAGTATTTT
CDR3 protein: CASSLAGRGSDTQYF

V gene: TRBV7-8
D gene: .
clone size: .
J gene: TRBJ2-5
CDR3 DNA: TGTGTCAGCAGCTTTCGGACAGATCAAGAGACCCAGTACTTC
CDR3 protein: CVSSFRTDQETQYF

V gene: TRBV6-5
D gene: TRBD2
clone size: .
J gene: TRBJ2-5
CDR3 DNA: TGTGCCAGCAGTTACGGGGTAGCGGGAGTTCGGGAGACCCAGTACTTC
CDR3 protein: CASSYGVAGVRETQYF

V gene: TRBV18
D gene: .
clone size: .
J gene: TRBJ1-5
CDR3 DNA: TGTGCCAGCTCACCACAGGAGGGTAGCAATCAGCCCCAGCATTTT
CDR3 protein: CASSPQEGSNQPQHF

V gene: TRBV10-2
D gene: .
clone size: .
J gene: TRBJ1-1
CDR3 DNA: TGCGCCAGCAGTGTGAGGGATAACACTGAAGCTTTCTTT
CDR3 protein: CASSVRDNTEAFF

V gene: TRBV5-1
D gene: TRBD1
clone size: .
J gene: TRBJ2-3
CDR3 DNA: TGCGCCAGCAGCCCCCAGGGGGCGACCACAGATACGCAGTATTTT
CDR3 protein: CASSPQGATTDTQYF

V gene: TRBV6-5
D gene: TRBD1
clone size: few
J gene: TRBJ2-1
CDR3 DNA: TGTGCCAGCAGTCCGACAGGGGAAGCCCGCAATGAGCAGTTCTTC
CDR3 protein: CASSPTGEARNEQFF

V gene: TRBV6-5
D gene: .
clone size: .
J gene: TRBJ2-3
CDR3 DNA: TGTGCCAGCACTTCCCCCCCAGATACGCAGTATTTT
CDR3 protein: CASTSPPDTQYF

V gene: TRBV28
D gene: TRBD2
clone size: .
J gene: TRBJ2-3
CDR3 DNA: TGTGCCAGCGACGGCGGGAGGCGGGATACGCAGTATTTT
CDR3 protein: CASDGGRRDTQYF

V gene: TRBV6-1
D gene: TRBD1
clone size: .
J gene: TRBJ2-1
CDR3 DNA: TGTGCCAGCAGTGTACAACCGGGACAGTCCTACAATGAGCAGTTCTTC
CDR3 protein: CASSVQPGQSYNEQFF

V gene: TRBV29-1
D gene: TRBD1
clone size: .
J gene: TRBJ2-1
CDR3 DNA: TGCAGCACACAGACAGGGCGCAATGAGCAGTTCTTC
CDR3 protein: CSTQTGRNEQFF

V gene: TRBV2
D gene: .
clone size: .
J gene: TRBJ1-2
CDR3 DNA: TGTGCCAGCACAGGGAAGGGATTTAACTATGGCTACACCTTC
CDR3 protein: CASTGKGFNYGYTF

V gene: TRBV5-6
D gene: .
clone size: .
J gene: TRBJ2-7
CDR3 DNA: TGTGCCAGCAGCTTGGCCGGGGTCTACGAGCAGTACTTC
CDR3 protein: CASSLAGVYEQYF

V gene: TRBV7-7
D gene: .
clone size: .
J gene: TRBJ1-1
CDR3 DNA: TGTGCTAGCAGCTTATTTCCTTACAGGGAGAACACTGAAGCTTTCTTT
CDR3 protein: CASSLFPYRENTEAFF

V gene: TRBV19
D gene: TRBD1
clone size: once
J gene: TRBJ1-1
CDR3 DNA: TGTGCCAGTAGTCCCGGACAGGGAAGCCGCCGGGCGACTGAAGCTTTCTTT
CDR3 protein: CASSPGQGSRRATEAFF

V gene: TRBV7-2
D gene: .
clone size: once
J gene: TRBJ1-5
CDR3 DNA: TGTGCCAGCAGCTCCGGGGGTCGCCGGCAGCCCCAGCATTTT
CDR3 protein: CASSSGGRRQPQHF

V gene: TRBV29-1
D gene: .
clone size: .
J gene: TRBJ1-6
CDR3 DNA: TGCAGCGTTCGGGAGGGTCGGCCGGATTCACCCCTCCACTTT
CDR3 protein: CSVREGRPDSPLHF

V gene: TRBV19
D gene: TRBD2
clone size: few
J gene: TRBJ2-1
CDR3 DNA: TGTGCCAGTAGCACCACTACTAGCGGGAGACCGAATGAGCAGTTCTTC
CDR3 protein: CASSTTTSGRPNEQFF

V gene: TRBV4-1
D gene: TRBD1
clone size: .
J gene: TRBJ2-4
CDR3 DNA: TGCGCCAGCAGCCAAGATTCGCCCACAGGGGGCGGCAAAAACATTCAGTACTTC
CDR3 protein: CASSQDSPTGGGKNIQYF

V gene: TRBV5-1
D gene: TRBD1
clone size: .
J gene: TRBJ1-2
CDR3 DNA: TGCGCCAGCAGCCTTGGGACAGGGAACATCTATGGCTACACCTTC
CDR3 protein: CASSLGTGNIYGYTF

V gene: TRBV6-1
D gene: .
clone size: .
J gene: TRBJ2-1
CDR3 DNA: TGTGCCAGCTCTGCGTATTTCAATGAGCAGTTCTTC
CDR3 protein: CASSAYFNEQFF

V gene: TRBV7-9
D gene: TRBD1
clone size: .
J gene: TRBJ1-1
CDR3 DNA: TGTGCCAGCAGCCAGACAGGGGGCGCAGGGAACACTGAAGCTTTCTTT
CDR3 protein: CASSQTGGAGNTEAFF

V gene: TRBV29-1
D gene: TRBD1
clone size: .
J gene: TRBJ2-7
CDR3 DNA: TGCAGCGTTGAAGGACAGGGGGCCTACGAGCAGTACTTC
CDR3 protein: CSVEGQGAYEQYF

V gene: TRBV27
D gene: TRBD2
clone size: .
J gene: TRBJ2-7
CDR3 DNA: TGTGCCAGCAGTTTAGTAGCGGGTGGTTCCTACGAGCAGTACTTC
CDR3 protein: CASSLVAGGSYEQYF

V gene: TRBV4-3
D gene: .
clone size: .
J gene: TRBJ1-1
CDR3 DNA: TGCGCCAGCAGGGATAGACCCGGGGGACACACTGAAGCTTTCTTT
CDR3 protein: CASRDRPGGHTEAFF

V gene: TRBV2
D gene: TRBD2
clone size: .
J gene: TRBJ2-1
CDR3 DNA: TGTGCCAGCAGTTTTCCGGGACTAGCGGGGGATGAGCAGTTCTTC
CDR3 protein: CASSFPGLAGDEQFF

V gene: TRBV10-3
D gene: TRBD1
clone size: .
J gene: TRBJ1-2
CDR3 DNA: TGTGCCATCAGTGAGAGACAGGGTCCCTATGGCTACACCTTC
CDR3 protein: CAISERQGPYGYTF

V gene: TRBV20-1
D gene: .
clone size: once
J gene: TRBJ2-1
CDR3 DNA: TGCAGTGCTATAACAACCGATGAGCAGTTCTTC
CDR3 protein: CSAITTDEQFF

V gene: TRBV6-5
D gene: .
clone size: .
J gene: TRBJ1-1
CDR3 DNA: TGTGCCAGCAGTGTACAACCTTACACTGAAGCTTTCTTT
CDR3 protein: CASSVQPYTEAFF

V gene: TRBV30
D gene: .
clone size: .
J gene: TRBJ2-4
CDR3 DNA: TGTGCCTGGAGTACTAGCCTGGACTTAGCCAAAAACATTCAGTACTTC
CDR3 protein: CAWSTSLDLAKNIQYF

V gene: TRBV27
D gene: .
clone size: .
J gene: TRBJ2-4
CDR3 DNA: TGTGCCAGCACAGCGCGGAACATTCAGTACTTC
CDR3 protein: CASTARNIQYF

V gene: TRBV9
D gene: .
clone size: few
J gene: TRBJ1-1
CDR3 DNA: TGTGCCAGCAGCCCAAGAGGGGGGAACACTGAAGCTTTCTTT
CDR3 protein: CASSPRGGNTEAFF

V gene: TRBV2
D gene: .
clone size: .
J gene: TRBJ1-5
CDR3 DNA: TGTGCCAGCCAAGGGGATAGCAATCAGCCCCAGCATTTT
CDR3 protein: CASQGDSNQPQHF

V gene: TRBV7-9
D gene: .
clone size: few
J gene: TRBJ1-2
CDR3 DNA: TGTGCCAGCAGCTCCGGGACACACTATGGCTACACCTTC
CDR3 protein: CASSSGTHYGYTF

V gene: TRBV10-1
D gene: TRBD2
clone size: .
J gene: TRBJ2-7
CDR3 DNA: TGCGCCAGCAGTGGGTCTAGCGGGAGTACCTACGAGCAGTACTTC
CDR3 protein: CASSGSSGSTYEQYF

V gene: TRBV30
D gene: .
clone size: .
J gene: TRBJ2-3
CDR3 DNA: TGTGCCTGGAGTTCACCTTTAACAGGGTTTAATACGCAGTATTTT
CDR3 protein: CAWSSPLTGFNTQYF

V gene: TRBV18
D gene: TRBD2
clone size: .
J gene: TRBJ2-5
CDR3 DNA: TGTGCCAGCTCACCTATCCCCTTAACCGGGACTAGAGGCGAGACCCAGTACTTC
CDR3 protein: CASSPIPLTGTRGETQYF

V gene: TRBV27
D gene: TRBD1
clone size: .
J gene: TRBJ2-7
CDR3 DNA: TGTGCCAGCAGTTTAGAGACGGGACAGGATGCGTACGAGCAGTACTTC
CDR3 protein: CASSLETGQDAYEQYF

V gene: TRBV6-6
D gene: .
clone size: few
J gene: TRBJ1-1
CDR3 DNA: TGTGCCAGCAAGAAGACAGGAGAAGTTACTGAAGCTTTCTTT
CDR3 protein: CASKKTGEVTEAFF

V gene: TRBV28
D gene: .
clone size: few
J gene: TRBJ2-2
CDR3 DNA: TGTGCCAGCAGACCTAGCAGTACCGGGGAGCTGTTTTTT
CDR3 protein: CASRPSSTGELFF